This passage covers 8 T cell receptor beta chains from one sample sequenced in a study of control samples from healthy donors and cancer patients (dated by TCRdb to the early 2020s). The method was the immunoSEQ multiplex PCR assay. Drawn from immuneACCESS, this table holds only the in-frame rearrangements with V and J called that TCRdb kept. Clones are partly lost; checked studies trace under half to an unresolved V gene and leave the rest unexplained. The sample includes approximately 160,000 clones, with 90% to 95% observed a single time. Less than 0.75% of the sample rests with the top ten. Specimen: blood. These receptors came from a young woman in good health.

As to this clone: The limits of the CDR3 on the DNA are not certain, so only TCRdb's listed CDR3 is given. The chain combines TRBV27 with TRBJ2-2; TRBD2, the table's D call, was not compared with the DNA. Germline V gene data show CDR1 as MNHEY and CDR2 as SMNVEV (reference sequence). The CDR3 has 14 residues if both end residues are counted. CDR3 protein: CASSFGSGAGELFF.

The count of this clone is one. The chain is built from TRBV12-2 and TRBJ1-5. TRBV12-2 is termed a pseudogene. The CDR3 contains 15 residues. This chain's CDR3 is CASRFARREVQPQHF. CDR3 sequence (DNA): TGTGCAAGTCGCTTCGCACGCAGGGAGGTTCAGCCCCAGCATTTT.

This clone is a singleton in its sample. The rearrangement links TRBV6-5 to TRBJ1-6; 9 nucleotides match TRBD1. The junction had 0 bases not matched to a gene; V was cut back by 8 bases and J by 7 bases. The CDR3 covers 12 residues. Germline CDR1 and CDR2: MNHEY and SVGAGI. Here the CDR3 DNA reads TGTGCCAGCGACAGGGGGAATTCACCCCTCCACTTT. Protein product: CASDRGNSPLHF.

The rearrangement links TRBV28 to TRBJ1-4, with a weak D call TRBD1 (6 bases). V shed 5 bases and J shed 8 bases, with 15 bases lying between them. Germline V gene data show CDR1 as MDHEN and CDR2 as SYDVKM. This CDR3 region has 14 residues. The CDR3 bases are TGTGCCAGCAGTGGCGAGGGGGAAGGGGAAAAACTGTTTTTT. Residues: CASSGEGEGEKLFF.

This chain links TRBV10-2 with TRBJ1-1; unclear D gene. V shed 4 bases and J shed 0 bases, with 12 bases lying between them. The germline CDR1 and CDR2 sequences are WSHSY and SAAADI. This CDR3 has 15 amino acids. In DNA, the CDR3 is TGCGCCAGCAGTGTTGAGGGATGGGTGAACACTGAAGCTTTCTTT. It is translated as CASSVEGWVNTEAFF.

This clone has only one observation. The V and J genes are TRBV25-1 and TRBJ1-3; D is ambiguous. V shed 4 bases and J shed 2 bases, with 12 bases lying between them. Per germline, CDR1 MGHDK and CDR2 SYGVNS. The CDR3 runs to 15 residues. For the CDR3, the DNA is TGTGCCAGCAGTGCGGAACTGAAGACTGGAAACACCATATATTTT. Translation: CASSAELKTGNTIYF.

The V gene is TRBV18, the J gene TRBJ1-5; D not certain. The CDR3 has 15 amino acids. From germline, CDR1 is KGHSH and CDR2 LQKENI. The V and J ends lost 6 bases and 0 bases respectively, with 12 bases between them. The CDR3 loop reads CASSLGTRSNQPQHF. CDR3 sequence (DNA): TGTGCCAGCTCCCTTGGCACACGTAGCAATCAGCCCCAGCATTTT.

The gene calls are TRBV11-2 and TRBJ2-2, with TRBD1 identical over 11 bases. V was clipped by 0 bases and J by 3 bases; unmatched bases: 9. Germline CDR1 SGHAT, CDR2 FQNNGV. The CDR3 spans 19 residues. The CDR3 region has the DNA TGTGCCAGCAGCTTAGATCTTAAGGAGGGACAGGGGGACACCGGGGAGCTGTTTTTT. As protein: CASSLDLKEGQGDTGELFF.